This T cell receptor beta chain came from a study of cytomegalovirus exposure and HLA in healthy donors. CDR1 SGHTA and CDR2 FQGTGA come from the germline V gene. CDR3 length: 14 amino acids. Losses at the gene ends were 4 bases for V and 6 bases for J; bases not matched to a gene: 6. PCR employed 60 Vbeta and 13 Jbeta primers. The table came from immunoSEQ multiplex PCR; TCRdb's copy has only in-frame clones and leaves some out. This sample carries about 160,000 clones, with 1% to 1.5% going to the ten biggest clones. V gene TRBV7-3 combines with J gene TRBJ2-5, with TRBD1 identical over 9 bases. Source material: PBMCs. The source is a woman in her sixties in good health and CMV-seronegative. The CDR3 region is CASSSTGGVKTQYF. The CDR3, as DNA: TGTGCCAGCAGCTCTACAGGGGGCGTAAAGACCCAGTACTTC. Filled out from reference TRBV7-3 and TRBJ2-5, the complete variable domain reads GAGVSQTPSNKVTEKGKYVELRCDPISGHTALYWYRQSLGQGPEFLIYFQGTGAADDSGLPNDRFFAVRPEGSVSTLKIQRTERGDSAVYLCASSSTGGVKTQYFGPGTRLLVL.